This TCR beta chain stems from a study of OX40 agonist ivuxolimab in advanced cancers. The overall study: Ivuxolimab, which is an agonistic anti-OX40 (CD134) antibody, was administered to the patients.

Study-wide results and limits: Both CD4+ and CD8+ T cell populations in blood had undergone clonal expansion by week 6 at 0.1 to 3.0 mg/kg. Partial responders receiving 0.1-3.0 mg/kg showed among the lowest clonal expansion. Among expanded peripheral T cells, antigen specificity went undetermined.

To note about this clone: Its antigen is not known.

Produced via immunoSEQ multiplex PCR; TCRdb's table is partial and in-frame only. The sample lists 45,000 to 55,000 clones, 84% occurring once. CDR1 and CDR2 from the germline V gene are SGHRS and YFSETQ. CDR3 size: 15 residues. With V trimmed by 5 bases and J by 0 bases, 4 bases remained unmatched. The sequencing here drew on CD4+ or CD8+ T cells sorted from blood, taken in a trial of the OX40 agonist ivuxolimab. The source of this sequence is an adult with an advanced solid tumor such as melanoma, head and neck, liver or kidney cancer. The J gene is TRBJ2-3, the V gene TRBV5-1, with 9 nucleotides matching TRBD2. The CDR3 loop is CASRAGGLSTDTQYF. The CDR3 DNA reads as TGCGCCAGCAGGGCGGGAGGGCTTAGCACAGATACGCAGTATTTT.